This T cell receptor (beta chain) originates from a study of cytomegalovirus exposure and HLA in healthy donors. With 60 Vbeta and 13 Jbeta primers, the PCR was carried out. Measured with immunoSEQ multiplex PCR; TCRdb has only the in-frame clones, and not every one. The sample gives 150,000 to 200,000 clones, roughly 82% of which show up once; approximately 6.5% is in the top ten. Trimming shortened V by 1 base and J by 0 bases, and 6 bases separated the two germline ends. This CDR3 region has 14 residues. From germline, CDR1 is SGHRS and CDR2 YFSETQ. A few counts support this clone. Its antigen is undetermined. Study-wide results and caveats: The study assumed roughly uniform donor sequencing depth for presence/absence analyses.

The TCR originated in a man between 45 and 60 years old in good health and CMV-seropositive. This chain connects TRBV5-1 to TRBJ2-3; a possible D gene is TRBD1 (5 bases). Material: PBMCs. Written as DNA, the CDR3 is TGCGCCAGCAGCTTGTGGGGCAGCACAGATACGCAGTATTTT. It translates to CASSLWGSTDTQYF.